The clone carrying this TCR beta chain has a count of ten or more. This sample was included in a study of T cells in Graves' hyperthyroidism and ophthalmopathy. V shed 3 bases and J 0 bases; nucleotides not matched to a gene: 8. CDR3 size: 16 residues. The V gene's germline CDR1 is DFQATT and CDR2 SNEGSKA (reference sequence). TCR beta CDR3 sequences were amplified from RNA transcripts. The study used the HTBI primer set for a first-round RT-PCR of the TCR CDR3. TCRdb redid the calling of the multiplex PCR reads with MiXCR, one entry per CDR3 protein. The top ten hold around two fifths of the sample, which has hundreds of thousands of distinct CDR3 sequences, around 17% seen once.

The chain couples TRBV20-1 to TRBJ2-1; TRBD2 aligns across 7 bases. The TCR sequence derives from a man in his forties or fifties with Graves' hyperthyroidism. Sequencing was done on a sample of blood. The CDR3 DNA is TGCAGTGCTAGGCGTCTAGCGGTGAGCTCCTACAATGAGCAGTTCTTC. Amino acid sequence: CSARRLAVSSYNEQFF.